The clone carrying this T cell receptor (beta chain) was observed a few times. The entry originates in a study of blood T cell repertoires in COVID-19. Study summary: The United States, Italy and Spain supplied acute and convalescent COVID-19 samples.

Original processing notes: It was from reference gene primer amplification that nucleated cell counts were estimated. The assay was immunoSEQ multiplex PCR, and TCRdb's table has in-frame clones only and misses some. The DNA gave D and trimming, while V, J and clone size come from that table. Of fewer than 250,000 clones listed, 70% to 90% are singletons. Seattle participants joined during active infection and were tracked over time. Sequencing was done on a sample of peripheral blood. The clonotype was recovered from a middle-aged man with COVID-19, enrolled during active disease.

As DNA, the CDR3 is TGTGCCAGCAGCTTATCCTTTGGAGCGGGAGGTGTCAATGAGCAGTTCTTC. It encodes CASSLSFGAGGVNEQFF. The J gene is TRBJ2-1, the V gene TRBV7-9; TRBD2 agrees at 9 bases. V lost 2 bases and J lost 6; bases outside the gene matches: 11. Per the germline V gene, CDR1 is SEHNR and CDR2 is FQNEAQ (reference sequence). This CDR3 spans 17 amino acids.